The 12 T cell receptor beta chains presented below share a single source sample, sequenced in a study of CD8+ T cells in alopecia areata. cDNA prepared by RNA extraction and subsequent reverse transcription served as the template for sequencing. TCRdb keeps only in-frame clones here, not all; method: immunoSEQ multiplex PCR. This table holds under 200,000 clones, about three fifths found once. Treatment described: oral pan-JAK inhibitor, 5-10 mg twice daily. The source was CD4+ T cells sorted from blood, collected at week 4, from a patient treated with tofacitinib. The source is a human donor with alopecia areata.

The genes are TRBV27 and TRBJ1-1, with D tentatively TRBD1 (5 bases). Germline CDR1 reads MNHEY; CDR2 reads SMNVEV (reference sequence). The CDR3 has 14 amino acids. Trimming shortened V by 5 bases and J by 6 bases, and 16 bases separated the two germline ends. This CDR3 reads CASSERAGQAEAFF. The CDR3 DNA reads TGTGCCAGCAGTGAAAGGGCAGGGCAGGCTGAAGCTTTCTTT.

This sequence joins TRBV5-4 and TRBJ2-1; no firm D call. The CDR3 has 13 residues. Trimming shortened V by 3 bases and J by 5 bases, and 9 bases separated the two germline ends. CDR1 and CDR2 from the germline V gene are SGHNT and YYREEE (reference sequence). CDR3 sequence (DNA): TGTGCCAGCAGCTCACCCCGAGACAATGAGCAGTTCTTC. Protein: CASSSPRDNEQFF.

This chain uses TRBV19 with TRBJ1-2, with 9 bases aligning to TRBD1. This CDR3 has 14 amino acids. V trimming: 5 bases; J trimming: 6 bases; junction bases outside the gene matches: 7. CDR1 is LNHDA and CDR2 is SQIVND in the germline V gene (reference sequence). The CDR3 bases are TGTGCCAGTAGTTATATCGGGACAGGGAATGGCTACACCTTC. Its protein is CASSYIGTGNGYTF.

The chain employs TRBV10-3 and TRBJ1-5; 9 nucleotides agree with TRBD1. Germline CDR1 is ENHRY and CDR2 is SYGVKD. The CDR3 has 15 amino acids. The ends lost 6 bases at V and 2 bases at J; junction bases unmatched: 5. The CDR3 loop reads CAISIRTGGNQPQHF. The CDR3, as DNA: TGTGCCATCAGCATCAGGACAGGGGGCAATCAGCCCCAGCATTTT.

This clone showed up just a few times. The chain joins TRBV29-1 to TRBJ1-2; unclear D gene. Germline V gene lookup returns CDR1 SQVTM and CDR2 ANQGSEA. Trimming took off 4 bases at V and 1 base at J, with 10 bases between the two ends. This CDR3 region has 13 residues. DNA for the CDR3: TGCAGCGTTGCCGCAGGAGGTAACTATGGCTACACCTTC. As protein: CSVAAGGNYGYTF. Combining the CDR3 with reference TRBV29-1 and TRBJ1-2 gives the whole variable domain SAVISQKPSRDICQRGTSLTIQCQVDSQVTMMFWYRQQPGQSLTLIATANQGSEATYESGFVIDKFPISRPNLTFSTLTVSNMSPEDSSIYLCSVAAGGNYGYTFGSGTRLTVV.

This rearrangement joins TRBV7-9 to TRBJ2-7; D is unclear. This CDR3 is built from 11 residues. Trimming left V 4 bases short and J 5 bases short, with 6 bases between. Germline-derived CDR1 and CDR2 are SEHNR and FQNEAQ (reference sequence). CDR3 amino acids: CASSSRHEQYF. In DNA form, the CDR3 reads TGTGCCAGCAGCTCCAGACACGAGCAGTACTTC.

This rearrangement joins TRBV7-8 to TRBJ2-6, with D possibly being TRBD1 (6 bases). This CDR3 spans 16 amino acids. V lost 5 bases and J lost 0, with 11 bases in between. From germline, CDR1 is SGHVS and CDR2 FQNEAQ. CDR3 in amino acids: CASSDRQVSGANVLTF. CDR3 coding DNA: TGTGCCAGCAGCGATAGACAGGTCTCTGGGGCCAACGTCCTGACTTTC. Full variable domain (rest looked up from reference TRBV7-8 and TRBJ2-6): GAGVSQSPRYKVAKRGQDVALRCDPISGHVSLFWYQQALGQGPEFLTYFQNEAQLDKSGLPSDRFFAERPEGSVSTLKIQRTQQEDSAVYLCASSDRQVSGANVLTFGAGSRLTVL.

This chain connects TRBV30 to TRBJ1-6; TRBD1 is a possible D gene (6 bases). This CDR3 has 15 residues. The V and J ends lost 5 bases and 3 bases respectively, with 14 bases between them. CDR1 GTSNPN and CDR2 SVGIG come from the germline V gene (reference sequence). As DNA, the CDR3 is TGTGCCTGGGCAACAGGGCAAGGCTATAATTCACCCCTCCACTTT. Its translation: CAWATGQGYNSPLHF. Full variable domain (remainder filled in from reference TRBV30 and TRBJ1-6): SQTIHQWPATLVQPVGSPLSLECTVEGTSNPNLYWYRQAAGRGLQLLFYSVGIGQISSEVPQNLSASRPQDRQFILSSKKLLLSDSGFYLCAWATGQGYNSPLHFGNGTRLTVT.

J is TRBJ2-7 and V is TRBV7-2; 7 bases match TRBD1. Trimming cost V 3 bases and J 7 bases; bases outside gene matches: 15. Germline V CDR1 and CDR2: SGHTA, FQGNSA. The CDR3 consists of 16 residues. The CDR3 here is CASSLPTGTFPREQYF. The CDR3 DNA follows: TGTGCCAGCAGCTTGCCGACAGGGACCTTTCCGCGGGAGCAGTACTTC.

This chain joins TRBV2 and TRBJ2-3, with D perhaps matching TRBD1 or TRBD2 (5 bases each). The length of the CDR3 is 12 residues. Trimming stripped 6 bases from V and 10 bases from J, with 14 bases between. Germline-derived CDR1 and CDR2 are SNHLY and FYNNEI. In DNA form, the CDR3 reads TGTGCCAGCAGCGCCGGGACCCCATCGCAGTATTTT. Its protein is CASSAGTPSQYF. Together with reference TRBV2 and TRBJ2-3, the CDR3 gives the full variable domain: EPEVTQTPSHQVTQMGQEVILRCVPISNHLYFYWYRQILGQKVEFLVSFYNNEISEKSEIFDDQFSVERPDGSNFTLKIRSTKLEDSAMYFCASSAGTPSQYFGPGTRLTVL.

A word on this clone: The sample contains more than one DNA sequence encoding this CDR3. This chain uses TRBV30 with TRBJ2-5, with D unresolved. The CDR3 is made up of 12 amino acids. Trimming took off 0 bases at V and 2 bases at J, with 4 bases between the two ends. CDR1 is GTSNPN and CDR2 is SVGIG in the germline V gene (reference sequence). The CDR3 nucleotides are TGTGCCTGGAGTGTTAATCAAGAGACCCAGTACTTC. Its translation: CAWSVNQETQYF.

The chain combines TRBV7-9 with TRBJ2-5; D might be TRBD2 (6 bases). Germline V gene data show CDR1 as SEHNR and CDR2 as FQNEAQ (reference sequence). The CDR3 sequence is 15 residues long. Trimming shortened V by 4 bases and J by 1 base, and 13 bases separated the two germline ends. The CDR3: CASSSWGGTQETQYF. The CDR3 coding sequence is TGTGCCAGCAGCTCCTGGGGCGGGACCCAAGAGACCCAGTACTTC.